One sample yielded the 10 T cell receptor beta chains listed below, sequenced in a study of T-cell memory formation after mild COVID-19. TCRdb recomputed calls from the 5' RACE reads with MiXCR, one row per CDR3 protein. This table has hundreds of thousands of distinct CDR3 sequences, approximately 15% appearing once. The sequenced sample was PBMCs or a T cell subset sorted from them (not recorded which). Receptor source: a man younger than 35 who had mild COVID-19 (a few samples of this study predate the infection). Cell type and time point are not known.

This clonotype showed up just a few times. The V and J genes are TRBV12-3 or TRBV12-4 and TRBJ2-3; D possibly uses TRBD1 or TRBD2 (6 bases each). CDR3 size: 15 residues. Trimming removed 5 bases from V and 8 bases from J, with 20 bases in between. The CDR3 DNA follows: TGTGCCAGCAGTCGACCCAAGGGGGGCAGAGGTACGCAGTATTTT. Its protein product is CASSRPKGGRGTQYF.

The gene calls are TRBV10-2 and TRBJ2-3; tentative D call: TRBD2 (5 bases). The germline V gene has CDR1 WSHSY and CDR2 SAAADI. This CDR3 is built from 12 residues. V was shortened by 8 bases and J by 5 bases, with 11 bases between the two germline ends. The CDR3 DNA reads TGCGCCAGCCGTCCTCGGGGAGATACGCAGTATTTT. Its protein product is CASRPRGDTQYF.

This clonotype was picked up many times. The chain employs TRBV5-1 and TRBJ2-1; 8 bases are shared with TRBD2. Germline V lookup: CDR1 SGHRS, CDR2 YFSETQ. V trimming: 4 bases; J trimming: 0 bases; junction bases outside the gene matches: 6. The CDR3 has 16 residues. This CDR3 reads CASSPVAGSSYNEQFF. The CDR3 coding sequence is TGCGCCAGCAGCCCGGTAGCGGGAAGCTCCTACAATGAGCAGTTCTTC.

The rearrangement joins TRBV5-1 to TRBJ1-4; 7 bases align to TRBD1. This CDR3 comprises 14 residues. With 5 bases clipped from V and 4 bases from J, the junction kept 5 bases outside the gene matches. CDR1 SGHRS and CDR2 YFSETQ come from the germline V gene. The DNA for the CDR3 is TGCGCCAGCAGTCGACAGGGCCTTAATGAAAAACTGTTTTTT. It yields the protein CASSRQGLNEKLFF. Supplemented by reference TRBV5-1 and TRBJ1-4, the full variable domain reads KAGVTQTPRYLIKTRGQQVTLSCSPISGHRSVSWYQQTPGQGLQFLFEYFSETQRNKGNFPGRFSGRQFSNSRSEMNVSTLELGDSALYLCASSRQGLNEKLFFGSGTQLSVL.

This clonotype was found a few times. The CDR3 nucleotides are TGCGCCAGCAGCTACAGGGACGTTGAGACAGATACGCAGTATTTT. Its protein is CASSYRDVETDTQYF. This chain links TRBV4-3 with TRBJ2-3, with D tentatively TRBD1 (6 bases). The CDR3 runs 15 residues. Germline V gene sequence: CDR1 LGHNA, CDR2 YSLEER. Trimming took off 5 bases at V and 3 bases at J, with 15 bases between the two ends.

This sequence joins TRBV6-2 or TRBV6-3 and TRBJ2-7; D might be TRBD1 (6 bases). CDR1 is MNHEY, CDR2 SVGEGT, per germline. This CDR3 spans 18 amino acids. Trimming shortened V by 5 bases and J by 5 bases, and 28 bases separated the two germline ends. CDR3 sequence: CASSPGPTQGPSFHEQYF. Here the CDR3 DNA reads TGTGCCAGCAGTCCGGGCCCGACGCAGGGGCCCTCCTTCCACGAGCAGTACTTC.

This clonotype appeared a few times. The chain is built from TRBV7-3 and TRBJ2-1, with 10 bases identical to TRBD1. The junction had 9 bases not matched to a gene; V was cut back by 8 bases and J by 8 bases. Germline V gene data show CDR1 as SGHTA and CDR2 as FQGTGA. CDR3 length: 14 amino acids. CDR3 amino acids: CASADRGPVDEQFF. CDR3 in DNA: TGTGCCAGCGCCGACAGGGGGCCCGTCGATGAGCAGTTCTTC. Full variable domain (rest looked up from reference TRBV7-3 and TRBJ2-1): GAGVSQTPSNKVTEKGKYVELRCDPISGHTALYWYRQSLGQGPEFLIYFQGTGAADDSGLPNDRFFAVRPEGSVSTLKIQRTERGDSAVYLCASADRGPVDEQFFGPGTRLTVL.

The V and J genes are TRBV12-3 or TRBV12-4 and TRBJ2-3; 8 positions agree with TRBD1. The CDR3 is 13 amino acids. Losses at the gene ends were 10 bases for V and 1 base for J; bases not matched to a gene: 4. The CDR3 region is CATGGAGTDTQYF. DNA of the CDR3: TGTGCCACAGGGGGCGCGGGCACAGATACGCAGTATTTT.

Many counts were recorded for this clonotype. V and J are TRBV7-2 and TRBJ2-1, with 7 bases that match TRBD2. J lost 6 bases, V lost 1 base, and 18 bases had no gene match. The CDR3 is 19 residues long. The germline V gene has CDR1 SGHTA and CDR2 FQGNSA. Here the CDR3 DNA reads TGTGCCAGCAGCTTAGTTGGAGGGCCATGGTTGGGCGGGAGCAATGAGCAGTTCTTC. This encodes CASSLVGGPWLGGSNEQFF.

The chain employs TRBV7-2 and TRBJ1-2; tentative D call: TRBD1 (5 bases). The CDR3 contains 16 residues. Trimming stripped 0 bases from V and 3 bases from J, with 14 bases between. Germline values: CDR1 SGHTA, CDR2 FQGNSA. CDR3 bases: TGTGCCAGCAGCTTAGCGCCTCAGGGTCGGGACTATGGCTACACCTTC. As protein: CASSLAPQGRDYGYTF.